The clone carrying this T cell receptor beta chain showed up just a few times. It was with unique molecular identifiers that the TCRbeta library was prepared. From the PCR reads, TCRdb called clonotypes with MiXCR, one entry per CDR3 protein. The sample lists hundreds of thousands of distinct CDR3 sequences, more than 10% occurring once. The sample is drawn from a study of T-cell reconstitution after alpha-beta-depleted transplantation in children. Trimming cost V 8 bases and J 4 bases, with 17 bases left between them. This CDR3 is 14 amino acids long. Looked up from germline, CDR1 is MDHEN and CDR2 is SYDVKM.

The sequence came from a human donor who donated a stem cell graft to a child with Fanconi anemia. The V gene is TRBV28, the J gene TRBJ1-1; D may be TRBD1 (5 bases). This specimen consisted of PBMCs, obtained from the stem cell graft. This CDR3 is CASEMNRLGTEAFF. The CDR3 DNA reads TGTGCCAGCGAAATGAACAGGCTTGGCACTGAAGCTTTCTTT.